This is a list of T cell receptor beta chains from one sample in a study of memory CD4+ T cells and cytomegalovirus serostatus. Clones were sequenced by immunoSEQ multiplex PCR, and TCRdb holds only the in-frame ones, with some missing. The table lists approximately 65,000 clones, roughly three quarters of them singletons. Sequencing was performed on memory CD4+ T cells from blood. These receptors were collected from an adult in good health and CMV-seronegative. Each CDR3 is given with its conserved first and last residue. The D gene is left open where the match is weak. Clone size is not always given. Where it is, it says once, few, many or a class for expanded clones.

clone_size	v_call	d_call	j_call	cdr3_aa	cdr3_nt
NA	TRBV11-2	NA	TRBJ1-1	CASSLDSGEAFF	TGTGCCAGCAGCTTAGATTCGGGAGAAGCTTTCTTT
NA	TRBV5-1	NA	TRBJ1-1	CASSAGTTDTEAFF	TGCGCCAGCAGCGCAGGAACTACAGACACTGAAGCTTTCTTT
NA	TRBV5-8	TRBD1	TRBJ1-2	CASSLALLTGQGYTF	TGTGCCAGCAGCTTGGCCCTGCTGACAGGGCAGGGCTACACCTTC
NA	TRBV25-1	TRBD1	TRBJ1-4	CASSARQGIRATNEKLFF	TGTGCCAGCAGTGCCAGACAGGGTATTCGGGCAACTAATGAAAAACTGTTTTTT
NA	TRBV18	NA	TRBJ1-2	CASSPPANFDNYGYTF	TGTGCCAGCTCACCACCGGCCAATTTCGATAACTATGGCTACACCTTC
NA	TRBV7-9	NA	TRBJ1-2	CASSLEGGVGYTF	TGTGCCAGCAGCTTAGAAGGGGGGGTCGGCTACACCTTC
NA	TRBV5-1	NA	TRBJ2-6	CASSLMGISGANVLTF	TGCGCCAGCAGCTTAATGGGAATCTCTGGGGCCAACGTCCTGACTTTC
NA	TRBV10-2	TRBD1	TRBJ1-1	CASKRDRVLTTEAFF	TGCGCCAGCAAGCGGGACAGGGTTCTTACCACTGAAGCTTTCTTT
NA	TRBV6-5	TRBD1	TRBJ2-1	CASRPPGTGRYEQFF	TGTGCCAGCAGACCCCCCGGGACAGGGCGGTATGAGCAGTTCTTC
NA	TRBV28	TRBD2	TRBJ2-7	CASSLWTSGSYEQYF	TGTGCCAGCAGTTTATGGACTAGCGGGAGTTACGAGCAGTACTTC
NA	TRBV7-9	TRBD2	TRBJ2-7	CASTPQRGGRAFEQYF	TGTGCCAGCACCCCCCAGCGTGGGGGGAGGGCCTTCGAGCAGTACTTC
NA	TRBV5-4	TRBD1	TRBJ1-2	CASSLPGQGYYGYTF	TGTGCCAGCAGCTTACCGGGACAGGGGTACTATGGCTACACCTTC
NA	TRBV18	TRBD2	TRBJ2-7	CASSPGGGDEQYF	TGTGCCAGCTCACCGGGTGGGGGGGACGAGCAGTACTTC
NA	TRBV9	NA	TRBJ1-1	CASSYSRWSTEAFF	TGTGCCAGCAGTTACAGCCGGTGGAGCACTGAAGCTTTCTTT
NA	TRBV28	TRBD2	TRBJ2-7	CASSSPGTSGTRRVF	TGTGCCAGCAGCTCTCCCGGGACTAGCGGAACCCGGCGGGTCTTC
NA	TRBV25-1	NA	TRBJ1-6	CASSDWGRAYNSPLHF	TGTGCCAGCAGTGACTGGGGGAGAGCATATAATTCACCCCTCCACTTT
NA	TRBV18	NA	TRBJ2-7	CASSPTRIGEQYF	TGTGCCAGCTCACCAACGCGTATAGGCGAGCAGTACTTC
NA	TRBV4-1	NA	TRBJ1-1	CASSQRTPRGTEAFF	TGCGCCAGCAGCCAAAGGACGCCTAGAGGCACTGAAGCTTTCTTT
NA	TRBV4-3	TRBD2	TRBJ2-1	CASSQGGGRGRADEQFF	TGCGCCAGCAGCCAAGGCGGTGGTCGCGGGAGGGCCGATGAGCAGTTCTTC
NA	TRBV6-4	NA	TRBJ2-1	CASSDGQSSYNEQFF	TGTGCCAGCAGTGACGGACAAAGCTCCTACAATGAGCAGTTCTTC
few	TRBV9	TRBD1	TRBJ1-4	CASSPSGQKNEKLFF	TGTGCCAGCAGCCCGTCGGGACAGAAGAATGAAAAACTGTTTTTT
NA	TRBV27	TRBD1	TRBJ1-1	CASRQQGYLDTEAFF	TGTGCCAGCAGACAACAGGGGTATCTGGACACTGAAGCTTTCTTT
once	TRBV9	NA	TRBJ1-5	CASSVQGVVNQPQHF	TGTGCCAGCAGCGTACAAGGGGTGGTCAATCAGCCCCAGCATTTT
NA	TRBV2	TRBD1	TRBJ2-3	CASSEHGTGVTDTQYF	TGTGCCAGCAGTGAGCACGGGACAGGGGTGACAGATACGCAGTATTTT
once	TRBV7-2	NA	TRBJ1-2	CASSFGGQSYGYTF	TGTGCCAGCAGCTTTGGGGGGCAGAGCTATGGCTACACCTTC
once	TRBV7-2	TRBD1	TRBJ1-6	CASSLFQGARSPLHF	TGTGCCAGCAGCTTATTCCAGGGGGCAAGATCACCCCTCCACTTT
NA	TRBV5-1	NA	TRBJ1-2	CASSLATGRGGYTF	TGCGCCAGCAGCTTGGCCACAGGGCGGGGTGGCTACACCTTC
NA	TRBV7-9	TRBD1	TRBJ2-7	CASSLQGDHEQYF	TGTGCCAGCAGCTTGCAGGGGGACCACGAGCAGTACTTC
once	TRBV9	NA	TRBJ1-6	CASSQNEPNSPLHF	TGTGCCAGCAGCCAGAACGAACCAAATTCACCCCTCCACTTT
NA	TRBV15	NA	TRBJ2-1	CATSRVGGGPSSYNEQFF	TGTGCCACCAGCAGGGTTGGGGGAGGCCCGAGCTCCTACAATGAGCAGTTCTTC
NA	TRBV5-1	NA	TRBJ2-1	CASSLGDHAYNEQFF	TGCGCCAGCAGCTTGGGGGACCATGCCTACAATGAGCAGTTCTTC
NA	TRBV29-1	NA	TRBJ2-2	CSVATTGSGELFF	TGCAGCGTTGCAACTACAGGGTCCGGGGAGCTGTTTTTT
NA	TRBV27	TRBD1	TRBJ2-2	CASKEQGMINTGELFF	TGTGCCAGCAAAGAACAGGGGATGATAAACACCGGGGAGCTGTTTTTT
NA	TRBV6-5	NA	TRBJ1-2	CASSSSDRNYGYTF	TGTGCCAGCAGTTCCTCTGACAGGAACTATGGCTACACCTTC
NA	TRBV18	NA	TRBJ1-2	CASSGGSPEYYNYGYTF	TGTGCCAGCTCAGGAGGGTCACCAGAATACTATAACTATGGCTACACCTTC
few	TRBV5-1	NA	TRBJ2-5	CASSLEETQYF	TGCGCCAGCAGCTTGGAAGAGACCCAGTACTTC
NA	TRBV7-3	TRBD2	TRBJ2-6	CASSLSREGWVKSSGANVLTF	TGTGCCAGCAGCTTAAGTAGGGAGGGGTGGGTAAAATCCTCTGGGGCCAACGTCCTGACTTTC
once	TRBV7-9	NA	TRBJ1-3	CASPKDGQGADTIYF	TGTGCCAGCCCCAAAGACGGCCAGGGTGCGGACACCATATATTTT
NA	TRBV30	TRBD1	TRBJ1-2	CAYDRDRGLLGYGYTF	TGTGCCTATGACCGGGACAGGGGGCTCTTAGGCTATGGCTACACCTTC
NA	TRBV2	NA	TRBJ2-3	CASSVGAFTDTQYF	TGTGCCAGCAGTGTGGGAGCGTTCACAGATACGCAGTATTTT
NA	TRBV4-2	TRBD1	TRBJ1-4	CASSQDFGQGGEKLFF	TGTGCCAGCAGCCAAGATTTCGGACAGGGTGGCGAAAAACTGTTTTTT
NA	TRBV2	TRBD1	TRBJ1-1	CASSGQGNTEAFF	TGTGCCAGCAGCGGACAGGGGAACACTGAAGCTTTCTTT
few	TRBV30	TRBD1	TRBJ1-2	CAWTPPGQVIGYTF	TGTGCCTGGACCCCGCCTGGACAGGTGATAGGCTACACCTTC
NA	TRBV5-1	NA	TRBJ1-2	CASSFSPDSSGYAF	TGCGCCAGCAGCTTCTCCCCGGACAGTTCTGGCTACGCCTTC
few	TRBV6-6	NA	TRBJ1-3	CAVTFTGSGNTIYF	TGTGCCGTTACCTTTACAGGGTCCGGAAACACCATATATTTT
NA	TRBV6-4	NA	TRBJ2-1	CASSSRDVGEQFF	TGTGCCAGCAGTTCCCGGGATGTGGGGGAGCAGTTCTTC
NA	TRBV15	NA	TRBJ2-7	CATRQGGSSYEQYF	TGTGCCACCAGACAGGGAGGGTCCTCCTACGAGCAGTACTTC
NA	TRBV30	TRBD1	TRBJ1-2	CAWEPTTGGRGGYTF	TGTGCCTGGGAACCTACGACAGGGGGTCGAGGGGGCTACACCTTC
NA	TRBV4-3	NA	TRBJ1-5	CASSQDTSQPQHF	TGCGCCAGCAGCCAAGACACCTCCCAGCCCCAGCATTTT
few	TRBV14	NA	TRBJ1-3	CASSQVATTGNTIYF	TGTGCCAGCAGCCAAGTGGCGACAACTGGAAACACCATATATTTT
NA	TRBV29-1	NA	TRBJ2-3	CSVGLVERSAQYF	TGCAGCGTTGGTCTAGTGGAGAGGAGTGCGCAGTATTTT